The 24 T cell receptor beta chains given below trace back to one sample, sequenced in a study of OX40 agonist ivuxolimab in advanced cancers. Profiling relied on immunoSEQ multiplex PCR, and the TCRdb table lists in-frame clones only, not all of them. The repertoire holds roughly 34,000 clones, with 84% as singletons. The starting material was CD4+ or CD8+ T cells sorted from blood, obtained in a trial of the OX40 agonist ivuxolimab. These receptors originate from an adult with an advanced solid tumor such as melanoma, head and neck, liver or kidney cancer.

This CDR3 is CASSSGGPPFNEQFF. In nucleotides, the CDR3 is TGTGCCAGCAGCAGCGGGGGACCCCCCTTTAATGAGCAGTTCTTC. V and J are TRBV13 and TRBJ2-1; 8 bases match TRBD2. Trimming took 5 bases from V and 7 from J; bases not matched to a gene: 10. The germline V gene encodes CDR1 PRHDT and CDR2 FYEKMQ (reference sequence). This CDR3 has 15 amino acids.

Here the CDR3 DNA reads TGTGCCAGCAGTTTATTGACAGGGCTAAAAAACATTCAGTACTTC. Protein: CASSLLTGLKNIQYF. J is TRBJ2-4 and V is TRBV27; 7 bases match TRBD1. The CDR3 spans 15 residues. Germline lookup yields CDR1 MNHEY and CDR2 SMNVEV (reference sequence). Trimming removed 1 base from V and 4 bases from J; junction bases left unmatched: 4.

This clone turned up a few times. The genes are TRBV5-6 and TRBJ2-2; no reliable D call. The germline V gene encodes CDR1 SGHDT and CDR2 YYEEEE. This CDR3 is 17 amino acids long. V was shortened by 7 bases and J by 5 bases, with 24 bases between the two germline ends. CDR3 DNA sequence: TGTGCCAGCCGAAAAAAAAAGACGGATTCATTGACCGGGGAGCTGTTTTTT. Amino acid sequence: CASRKKKTDSLTGELFF.

This sequence joins TRBV5-6 and TRBJ1-2; TRBD1 matches 9 bases. The length of the CDR3 is 15 residues. Trimming cost V 0 bases and J 4 bases; bases outside gene matches: 4. Germline V gene sequence: CDR1 SGHDT, CDR2 YYEEEE. CDR3 region: CASSLVTGGGYGYTF. The CDR3 DNA sequence: TGTGCCAGCAGCTTGGTTACAGGGGGCGGCTATGGCTACACCTTC.

The chain couples TRBV27 to TRBJ2-7, with TRBD1 matching 7 bases. V dropped 4 bases and J dropped 0; count of bases not matched to a gene: 9. Germline-derived CDR1 and CDR2 are MNHEY and SMNVEV (reference sequence). The length of the CDR3 is 16 residues. As DNA, the CDR3 is TGTGCCAGCAGTTCCCTGACAGGGCTTTCCTCCTACGAGCAGTACTTC. It codes for CASSSLTGLSSYEQYF.

The rearrangement joins TRBV5-1 to TRBJ2-7; TRBD2 aligns across 11 bases. Germline-derived CDR1 and CDR2 are SGHRS and YFSETQ. V lost 7 bases to trimming and J lost 3 bases; unmatched junction nucleotides: 9. The CDR3 extends over 15 amino acids. In nucleotides, the CDR3 is TGCGCCAGCGCGTATCAAACTAGCGGGGGCTACGAGCAGTACTTC. This codes for CASAYQTSGGYEQYF.

This chain connects TRBV7-6 to TRBJ1-4; D not resolved. CDR1 and CDR2 from the germline V gene are SGHVS and FNYEAQ. V was pared by 5 bases and J by 7 bases, with 8 bases between. The CDR3 is made up of 12 amino acids. The CDR3 nucleotides read TGTGCCAGCAGCATGCCCGGTGAAAAACTGTTTTTT. It translates to CASSMPGEKLFF.

The V call is TRBV6-5, the J call TRBJ1-3; D remains unclear. There are 14 residues in the CDR3. The germline CDR1 and CDR2 sequences are MNHEY and SVGAGI. V was clipped by 4 bases and J by 7 bases, with 14 bases between them. CDR3 region: CASSFASGVNTIYF. The CDR3 region has the DNA TGTGCCAGCAGTTTCGCATCCGGGGTTAACACCATATATTTT.

This clone showed up just once. The CDR3 DNA reads TGTGCCAGCAGCTTAGGGGCAGGGGGATTGTTGCGAGCTAGCACAGATACGCAGTATTTT. This sequence encodes CASSLGAGGLLRASTDTQYF. The V call is TRBV13, the J call TRBJ2-3, with 7 bases that match TRBD1. Unmatched junction bases numbered 15, after V lost 0 bases and J lost 0 bases. CDR1 PRHDT and CDR2 FYEKMQ come from the germline V gene (reference sequence). This CDR3 has 20 residues.

This clone was observed a handful of times. The CDR3 bases are TGTGCCACCAGCCTTCACGGGGATACACAGTTCTTC. Amino acids: CATSLHGDTQFF. This chain connects TRBV15 to TRBJ2-1; TRBD2 is a possible D gene (5 bases). This CDR3 spans 12 amino acids. CDR1 is LNHNV and CDR2 is YYDKDF in the germline V gene (reference sequence). Trimming took 5 bases from V and 13 from J, leaving 15 bases between them.

This chain connects TRBV13 to TRBJ1-6, with a weak D call TRBD1 (5 bases). Germline lookup yields CDR1 PRHDT and CDR2 FYEKMQ (reference sequence). This CDR3 has 15 residues. V dropped 0 bases and J dropped 10 bases, with 13 bases sitting between them. Here the CDR3 reads CASSLGEGSVSPLHF. The CDR3, as DNA: TGTGCCAGCAGCTTAGGTGAGGGGTCGGTCTCACCCCTCCACTTT.

V is TRBV5-6 and J is TRBJ2-7; TRBD2 might be the D (6 bases). The CDR3 is 15 amino acids. V was clipped by 3 bases and J by 2 bases, with 15 bases between them. Germline V gives CDR1 SGHDT, CDR2 YYEEEE. For the CDR3, the DNA is TGTGCCAGCAGCTCCGGGACTGACAATACCTACGAGCAGTACTTC. This encodes CASSSGTDNTYEQYF.

This chain connects TRBV7-2 to TRBJ2-3, with D tentatively TRBD1 or TRBD2 (6 bases each). The CDR3 covers 15 residues. The V gene lost 2 bases and the J gene lost 2 bases, with 11 bases spanning the gap. Per germline, CDR1 SGHTA and CDR2 FQGNSA. The CDR3 DNA sequence: TGTGCCAGCAGCTTAAGGGGGGAGTTCACAGATACGCAGTATTTT. This translates into CASSLRGEFTDTQYF.

The chain couples TRBV11-2 to TRBJ2-1; D perhaps matches TRBD2 (5 bases). Per germline, CDR1 SGHAT and CDR2 FQNNGV. V gave up 1 base and J gave up 5 bases, with 18 bases separating them. The CDR3 has 17 amino acids. The CDR3, as DNA: TGTGCCAGCAGCTTAGTAACACGGCTTCCGGGGAACAATGAGCAGTTCTTC. Its translation is CASSLVTRLPGNNEQFF.

This clone occurred once. Other DNA sequences within the sample encode an identical CDR3. The chain combines TRBV7-2 with TRBJ2-7; 7 nucleotides agree with TRBD2. The CDR3 spans 12 residues. The V segment lost 5 bases and the J segment 6 bases; nucleotides outside the gene matches: 4. The germline V gene encodes CDR1 SGHTA and CDR2 FQGNSA. For the CDR3, the DNA is TGTGCCAGCAGCCTCGGGGGGTCCGAGCAGTACTTC. Translation: CASSLGGSEQYF.

The chain recombines TRBV19 with TRBJ2-7, with TRBD1 matching 9 bases. Germline V CDR1 and CDR2: LNHDA, SQIVND (reference sequence). The CDR3 is 14 residues long. V lost 4 bases to trimming and J lost 4 bases; unmatched junction nucleotides: 5. The CDR3 here is CASSTGTGLYEQYF. CDR3 nucleotide sequence: TGTGCCAGTAGTACCGGGACAGGGTTATACGAGCAGTACTTC.

This clone was recorded only once. The chain combines TRBV6-6 with TRBJ1-5, with D uncertain. The V end was cut by 2 bases, the J end by 0 bases, with 8 bases between. CDR3 length: 15 amino acids. Germline V gene lookup returns CDR1 MNHNY and CDR2 SVGAGI (reference sequence). CDR3 sequence reads: CASSYGRISNQPQHF. CDR3 DNA sequence: TGTGCCAGCAGTTACGGACGGATTAGCAATCAGCCCCAGCATTTT.

This chain joins TRBV30 and TRBJ1-4; D uncertain. With 2 bases removed from V and 7 bases from J, the gap between germline ends came to 8 bases. Germline loops: CDR1 GTSNPN, CDR2 SVGIG (reference sequence). The CDR3 sequence is 12 residues long. CDR3 sequence (DNA): TGTGCCTGGAGTACCTCGGGTGAAAAACTGTTTTTT. Protein: CAWSTSGEKLFF.

The J gene is TRBJ2-1, the V gene TRBV10-3; D is ambiguous. The V and J ends lost 7 bases and 7 bases respectively, with 11 bases between them. CDR1 and CDR2 (germline): ENHRY, SYGVKD. The CDR3 covers 12 residues. The CDR3 loop reads CAITNDQNEQFF. CDR3 sequence (DNA): TGTGCCATCACCAATGACCAAAATGAGCAGTTCTTC.

The chain has TRBV27 and TRBJ2-1, with D hard to call. Trimming stripped 2 bases from V and 3 bases from J, with 5 bases between. The CDR3 contains 13 residues. CDR1 is MNHEY, CDR2 SMNVEV, per germline (reference sequence). The CDR3 protein is CASSLPDYNEQFF. CDR3 nucleotide sequence: TGTGCCAGCAGTTTACCGGACTACAATGAGCAGTTCTTC.

This chain links TRBV7-2 with TRBJ1-2, with 12 bases that match TRBD1. The CDR3 runs 16 residues. The V gene end was trimmed by 2 bases and the J gene end by 7 bases; junction bases not matched to a gene: 8. Per the germline V gene, CDR1 is SGHTA and CDR2 is FQGNSA. CDR3 bases: TGTGCCAGCAGCTTATTTGGGGGACAGGGGGCTATTGGCTACACCTTC. Translation gives CASSLFGGQGAIGYTF.

As DNA, the CDR3 is TGTGCCAGCAGTCGGGGGGGATCCTACGAGCAGTACTTC. Protein product: CASSRGGSYEQYF. This rearrangement joins TRBV27 to TRBJ2-7, with 8 bases aligning to TRBD2. V gave up 5 bases and J gave up 1 base; unmatched junction bases: 1. CDR1 is MNHEY, CDR2 SMNVEV, per germline (reference sequence). The CDR3 has 13 residues.

This rearrangement joins TRBV28 to TRBJ2-7, with 15 bases that match TRBD2. Germline lookup yields CDR1 MDHEN and CDR2 SYDVKM. Germline trimming cut 6 bases from V and 0 bases from J; bases unmatched to any gene: 9. The CDR3 runs to 18 residues. The CDR3 loop is CASRGTGTSGGPSYEQYF. For the CDR3, the DNA is TGTGCCAGCAGGGGGACCGGGACTAGCGGGGGGCCCTCCTACGAGCAGTACTTC.

This clone was recorded once. V gene TRBV6-1 combines with J gene TRBJ2-5; D not resolved. Germline-derived CDR1 and CDR2 are MNHNS and SASEGT. Trimming took 5 bases from V and 4 from J, leaving 5 bases between them. This CDR3 has 11 amino acids. In nucleotides, the CDR3 is TGTGCCAGCAGTTCCATAGAGACCCAGTACTTC. Protein: CASSSIETQYF.